This T cell receptor beta chain originates from a study of regulatory T cells in long-lasting Graves disease. Study findings and constraints: Public clonotype sharing was higher in persistent than newly diagnosed patients.

Worth noting for this clonotype: Its antigen is not known.

CDR3-region Arm-PCR and iRepertoire HTBI primers produced the TCR beta libraries. TCRdb used MiXCR to reprocess the multiplex PCR reads, holding one entry per CDR3 protein. The sample has just over 600,000 distinct CDR3 sequences, 16% seen once. The time point here: newly diagnosed GD, antithyroid drugs for less than 3 months. From RNA extracted from PBMCs, the TCR library was made. V was clipped by 4 bases and J by 4 bases, with 18 bases between them. CDR3 length: 16 residues. CDR1 is SGHKS, CDR2 YYEKEE, per germline (reference sequence). These data also featured in a second study, about T cells in Graves' hyperthyroidism and ophthalmopathy. That report adds: Patients aged 18 to 65 with hyperthyroidism were newly diagnosed, with duration under 2 months.

The clonotype was recovered from a woman aged 25 to 39 with Graves disease. The chain employs TRBV5-5 and TRBJ2-1; perhaps TRBD2 as D (5 bases). This material consisted of peripheral blood mononuclear cells (PBMCs), taken at new diagnosis, from a patient treated with antithyroid drugs. The CDR3 here is CASSPLVGSGYNEQFF. For the CDR3, the DNA is TGTGCCAGCAGCCCCCTGGTGGGAAGCGGATACAATGAGCAGTTCTTC.